Listed below are T cell receptor beta chains from one sample, sequenced in a study of blood T cell repertoires in COVID-19. Profiling relied on immunoSEQ multiplex PCR, and the TCRdb table lists in-frame clones only, not all of them. Seen here are 270,000 or so clones, roughly nine tenths observed once, and the top ten hold roughly 8.5%. The source material was peripheral blood. The origin of the receptors is a man aged 35-49 years with active or convalescent COVID-19. CDR3s include the opening cysteine and the closing phenylalanine or tryptophan. Fields, in order: V gene, J gene, clone size, D gene, CDR3 protein, CDR3 DNA. The D gene is left open where the match is weak. Clone size is stated in some rows and not others, as once, few, many or a class when expanded.

TRBV5-1	TRBJ2-7	NA	NA	CASSSRQGSYEQYF	TGCGCCAGCAGCTCGCGGCAGGGCTCCTACGAGCAGTACTTC
TRBV5-1	TRBJ1-2	NA	TRBD1	CASSLEGGQGYGYTF	TGCGCCAGCAGCTTGGAAGGGGGACAGGGGTATGGCTACACCTTC
TRBV2	TRBJ1-5	NA	NA	CASKGDQPQHF	TGTGCCAGCAAGGGAGATCAGCCCCAGCATTTT
TRBV28	TRBJ1-4	NA	NA	CASTVMTGGYEKLFF	TGTGCCAGCACCGTTATGACAGGTGGTTATGAAAAACTGTTTTTT
TRBV7-6	TRBJ1-5	NA	NA	CASSPFFGDNQPQHF	TGTGCCAGCAGCCCCTTTTTCGGGGACAATCAGCCCCAGCATTTT
TRBV10-1	TRBJ2-1	NA	TRBD1	CASSTGQGFNEQFF	TGCGCCAGCTCTACGGGACAGGGCTTCAATGAGCAGTTCTTC
TRBV7-9	TRBJ1-3	NA	NA	CASSSDSSGNTIYF	TGTGCCAGCAGCTCGGACAGCTCTGGAAACACCATATATTTT
TRBV11-3	TRBJ2-4	NA	NA	CASSHRGERNIQYF	TGTGCCAGCAGCCACCGCGGGGAGAGAAACATTCAGTACTTC
TRBV27	TRBJ1-5	NA	NA	CASSLLSGNQPQHF	TGTGCCAGCAGTTTATTATCGGGCAATCAGCCCCAGCATTTT
TRBV6-4	TRBJ2-7	few	NA	CASSVGRDSSYEQYF	TGTGCCAGCAGTGTTGGGCGGGATTCCTCCTACGAGCAGTACTTC
TRBV30	TRBJ1-6	NA	NA	CAWSGDLSSYNSPLHF	TGTGCCTGGAGTGGTGATCTGAGCTCCTATAATTCACCCCTCCACTTT
TRBV7-8	TRBJ2-1	NA	NA	CASSFEGNEQFF	TGTGCCAGCAGTTTCGAGGGCAATGAGCAGTTCTTC
TRBV29-1	TRBJ2-1	NA	TRBD2	CSVEGLDRDEQFF	TGCAGCGTTGAGGGACTAGACCGCGATGAGCAGTTCTTC
TRBV14	TRBJ1-4	few	NA	CASSRGGTGNEKLFF	TGTGCCAGCAGCCGTGGGGGGACCGGTAATGAAAAACTGTTTTTT
TRBV6-5	TRBJ1-1	NA	NA	CASSLSGTNTEAFF	TGTGCCAGCAGTTTATCCGGGACTAACACTGAAGCTTTCTTT
TRBV19	TRBJ1-2	once	TRBD1	CASSIGQGFLYGYTF	TGTGCCAGTAGTATAGGACAGGGGTTCCTCTATGGCTACACCTTC
TRBV7-9	TRBJ2-1	NA	NA	CASSFPGTETYNEQFF	TGTGCCAGCAGCTTCCCAGGGACTGAGACTTACAATGAGCAGTTCTTC
TRBV7-6	TRBJ1-1	once	TRBD1	CASSPRGQPYDTEAFF	TGTGCCAGCAGCCCTAGGGGACAGCCGTACGACACTGAAGCTTTCTTT
TRBV7-9	TRBJ1-2	few	TRBD1	CASSRQGGNYGYTF	TGTGCCAGCAGCCGACAGGGGGGTAACTATGGCTACACCTTC
TRBV5-1	TRBJ2-1	NA	NA	CASSLDRVYNYNEQFF	TGCGCCAGCAGCTTGGACAGGGTTTATAATTACAATGAGCAGTTCTTC
TRBV5-1	TRBJ1-1	few	NA	CASSSTPVAGRRNTEAFF	TGCGCCAGCAGCTCCACACCAGTCGCAGGCCGACGAAACACTGAAGCTTTCTTT
TRBV5-1	TRBJ2-7	NA	TRBD2	CASSMIRISGKGEQYF	TGCGCCAGCAGCATGATTCGTATTAGCGGGAAAGGTGAGCAGTACTTC
TRBV19	TRBJ2-2	few	NA	CASSHRRAVDTGELFF	TGTGCCAGTAGCCATAGGAGGGCAGTGGACACCGGGGAGCTGTTTTTT
TRBV3-1/TRBV3-2	TRBJ2-3	NA	NA	CASSQAPTDTQYF	TGTGCCAGCAGCCAAGCCCCTACAGATACGCAGTATTTT